The TCR beta chain under discussion was sequenced for a study of cytomegalovirus exposure and HLA in healthy donors. Germline CDR1 is MNHEY and CDR2 is SMNVEV (reference sequence). The CDR3 is 12 amino acids. Trimming took off 6 bases at V and 4 bases at J, with 7 bases between the two ends. The PCR had 60 Vbeta and 13 Jbeta primers. Data came from immunoSEQ multiplex PCR; TCRdb stores just in-frame clones and leaves some out. Of around 31,000 clones in the sample, approximately 62% are singletons; the top ten hold around 40%. The sequence was obtained from a male donor in good health and CMV-seropositive. Material for sequencing was PBMCs. The V and J genes are TRBV27 and TRBJ1-5, with unresolved D. The CDR3 loop reads CASSSVNQPQHF. The CDR3 region has the DNA TGTGCCAGCAGCTCCGTTAATCAGCCCCAGCATTTT.